The 18 T cell receptor beta chains given below trace back to one sample, sequenced in a study of T cells after posttransplantation cyclophosphamide. Assay: immunoSEQ multiplex PCR; the TCRdb copy retains only in-frame clones and omits some. The profile shows about 21,000 clones, roughly nine tenths of them singletons. Methotrexate plus calcineurin inhibitor accompanied controls' myeloablative marrow transplants; sampling was 1 year later. The source material was PBMCs, sampled roughly 49 weeks after allogeneic stem cell transplant with calcineurin inhibitor and methotrexate. The receptors shown here come from a female patient in her 30s who received an allogeneic stem cell transplant from an unrelated donor, was CMV-positive, and had acute and chronic GVHD. T cells may partly derive from the graft donor.

The chain employs TRBV9 and TRBJ2-1; 8 bases are a match to TRBD2. This CDR3 is 15 amino acids long. Germline V CDR1 and CDR2: SGDLS, YYNGEE. The V gene end was trimmed by 4 bases and the J gene end by 6 bases; junction bases not matched to a gene: 9. The CDR3 sequence: CASSPFGGGLNEQFF. The CDR3 DNA reads TGTGCCAGCAGCCCTTTCGGGGGGGGCCTCAATGAGCAGTTCTTC.

The chain joins TRBV5-1 to TRBJ2-2; a possible D gene is TRBD2 (5 bases). The germline V and J ends were trimmed by 0 bases and 3 bases, with 12 bases remaining between them. CDR3 length: 16 amino acids. Germline-derived CDR1 and CDR2 are SGHRS and YFSETQ. CDR3 sequence reads: CASSLGPGVDTGELFF. For the CDR3, the DNA is TGCGCCAGCAGCTTGGGCCCCGGGGTCGACACCGGGGAGCTGTTTTTT.

The J gene is TRBJ2-7, the V gene TRBV11-3, with D perhaps TRBD1 (6 bases). With 5 bases removed from V and 6 bases from J, the gap between germline ends came to 14 bases. Per the germline V gene, CDR1 is SGHNT and CDR2 is YENEEA. CDR3 length equals 13 residues. CDR3 DNA sequence: TGTGCCAGCAGCACTAACGGACAGCCCGAGCAGTACTTC. It codes for CASSTNGQPEQYF. The full variable domain, with the rest looked up from reference TRBV11-3 and TRBJ2-7, is EAGVVQSPRYKIIEKKQPVAFWCNPISGHNTLYWYLQNLGQGPELLIRYENEEAVDDSQLPKDRFSAERLKGVDSTLKIQPAELGDSAVYLCASSTNGQPEQYFGPGTRLTVT.

V usage is TRBV5-1 and J usage is TRBJ2-2, with TRBD2 identical over 13 bases. This CDR3 spans 19 amino acids. Losses at the gene ends were 2 bases for V and 0 bases for J; bases not matched to a gene: 7. Germline-derived CDR1 and CDR2 are SGHRS and YFSETQ. DNA of the CDR3: TGCGCCAGCAGCTTACTGGGACTAGCGGGGAACGCGAACACCGGGGAGCTGTTTTTT. This translates into CASSLLGLAGNANTGELFF.

This clone was recorded once. This chain joins TRBV7-2 and TRBJ1-1; no firm D call. Germline V gene data show CDR1 as SGHTA and CDR2 as FQGNSA. Deletions cut 6 bases from V and 5 bases from J, with 16 bases between. This CDR3 comprises 14 residues. CDR3 bases: TGTGCCAGCAGATCGACCCGCGCGGGTACTGAAGCTTTCTTT. Translating gives CASRSTRAGTEAFF.

The chain employs TRBV19 and TRBJ1-1, with D uncertain. This CDR3 comprises 14 residues. The germline CDR1 and CDR2 sequences are LNHDA and SQIVND (reference sequence). V shed 5 bases and J shed 2 bases, with 12 bases lying between them. CDR3 sequence (DNA): TGTGCCAGTAGTGTGGGCCCGCAAAACACTGAAGCTTTCTTT. It encodes CASSVGPQNTEAFF.

The chain links TRBV18 to TRBJ2-7; no clear D. CDR1 is KGHSH and CDR2 is LQKENI in the germline V gene. The V gene lost 0 bases and the J gene lost 1 base, with 7 bases spanning the gap. The CDR3 totals 14 residues. This CDR3 reads CASSPPADSYEQYF. For the CDR3, the DNA is TGTGCCAGCTCACCACCGGCAGATTCCTACGAGCAGTACTTC.

This clone was seen just once. At one of its ends the junction is not consistent with the germline gene, which may arise from a read error. The CDR3 reads CSVDRPELF. CDR3 coding DNA: TGCAGCGTGGACAGGCCAGAGCTCTTT. The genes are TRBV29-1 and TRBJ1-1; TRBD1 agrees at 7 bases. This CDR3 is built from 9 residues. Per germline, CDR1 SQVTM and CDR2 ANQGSEA.

The CDR3, as DNA: TGTGCCAGCAGCCCGGGGGGACCCCTCAACGAGCAGTACTTC. It codes for CASSPGGPLNEQYF. The rearrangement links TRBV7-2 to TRBJ2-7; 7 positions match TRBD2. This CDR3 has 14 residues. Germline loops: CDR1 SGHTA, CDR2 FQGNSA. Germline trimming cut 5 bases from V and 5 bases from J; bases unmatched to any gene: 9.

The chain combines TRBV19 with TRBJ2-7; D perhaps matches TRBD2 (5 bases). Germline V gives CDR1 LNHDA, CDR2 SQIVND (reference sequence). CDR3 size: 14 residues. Deletions cut 9 bases from V and 3 bases from J, with 18 bases between. CDR3 in amino acids: CASQDSGNGYEQYF. The CDR3 bases are TGTGCCAGCCAAGATTCGGGAAACGGCTACGAGCAGTACTTC.

This clone occurred once. The rearrangement joins TRBV18 to TRBJ1-6; a weak D match, TRBD1 (6 bases). Germline values: CDR1 KGHSH, CDR2 LQKENI. The V end lost 2 bases, the J end lost 10 bases, and 12 bases lay between the germline ends. The CDR3 loop spans 14 amino acids. CDR3 protein: CASSPTRGESPLHF. CDR3 DNA: TGTGCCAGCTCACCAACCAGGGGAGAATCACCCCTCCACTTT.

The V and J genes are TRBV19 and TRBJ1-1; 7 bases line up with TRBD1. V lost 4 bases to trimming and J lost 3 bases; unmatched junction nucleotides: 5. The CDR3 is 14 amino acids. Germline V gene lookup returns CDR1 LNHDA and CDR2 SQIVND (reference sequence). The CDR3 DNA reads as TGTGCCAGTAGTAACAGGGGTGTTTACACTGAAGCTTTCTTT. Translation: CASSNRGVYTEAFF.

V gene TRBV7-2 combines with J gene TRBJ1-2; possible D gene TRBD1, 5 bases. V dropped 3 bases and J dropped 7 bases, with 9 bases sitting between them. Looked up from germline, CDR1 is SGHTA and CDR2 is FQGNSA. The CDR3 consists of 12 residues. DNA for the CDR3: TGTGCCAGCAGCTTTGGCAGGGCTGGCTACACCTTC. Translating gives CASSFGRAGYTF.

This clone appeared once. This sequence joins TRBV30 and TRBJ1-5; TRBD1 matches 11 bases. V lost 2 bases, J lost 4 bases, and 4 bases stayed unmatched. Germline CDR1 reads GTSNPN; CDR2 reads SVGIG (reference sequence). The CDR3 runs 15 residues. CDR3 DNA sequence: TGTGCCTGGAGTCCCGGGACAGGGGGTAATCAGCCCCAGCATTTT. Encoded protein: CAWSPGTGGNQPQHF.

The chain carries TRBV7-2 and TRBJ1-2; D perhaps matches TRBD1 (5 bases). Trimming left V 5 bases short and J 5 bases short, with 12 bases between. The CDR3 contains 13 residues. From germline, CDR1 is SGHTA and CDR2 FQGNSA. The DNA of the CDR3 is TGTGCCAGCAGCCAGAGACAGCTATATGGCTACACCTTC. The encoded protein is CASSQRQLYGYTF. The full variable domain, in which reference TRBV7-2 and TRBJ1-2 provide the parts outside the CDR3, is GAGVSQSPSNKVTEKGKDVELRCDPISGHTALYWYRQSLGQGLEFLIYFQGNSAPDKSGLPSDRFSAERTGGSVSTLTIQRTQQEDSAVYLCASSQRQLYGYTFGSGTRLTVV.

This chain connects TRBV6-1 to TRBJ1-1; tentatively, D is TRBD1 (6 bases). This CDR3 spans 16 amino acids. Germline V gene data show CDR1 as MNHNS and CDR2 as SASEGT. Trimming pared 4 bases from V and 4 bases from J, leaving 19 bases between. The CDR3 reads CASSARVGASGTEAFF. Here the CDR3 DNA reads TGTGCCAGCAGTGCCCGCGTGGGGGCTAGCGGCACTGAAGCTTTCTTT.

The rearrangement joins TRBV10-1 to TRBJ1-1; D is ambiguous. Germline V gene sequence: CDR1 WNHNN, CDR2 SYGVQD (reference sequence). This CDR3 comprises 12 residues. Trimming removed 0 bases at V and 8 bases at J, with 7 bases between. In DNA, the CDR3 is TGCGCCAGCAGTGAGTCAGGAGGGGAAGCTTTCTTT. Translating gives CASSESGGEAFF.

This chain uses TRBV5-1 with TRBJ2-7; TRBD2 is a possible D gene (5 bases). Trimming left V 5 bases short and J 0 bases short, with 27 bases between. The V gene's germline CDR1 is SGHRS and CDR2 YFSETQ. The CDR3 extends over 19 amino acids. In DNA form, the CDR3 reads TGCGCCAGCAGTCACGCTCCAACAGCTAGCAGTTTATCCTCCTACGAGCAGTACTTC. It encodes CASSHAPTASSLSSYEQYF.